A selection of T cell receptor beta chains follows, all from one sample in a study of memory CD4+ T cells and cytomegalovirus serostatus. Sequencing used immunoSEQ multiplex PCR; TCRdb keeps in-frame clones, though not all of them. This table has about 38,000 clones, approximately 79% appearing once. Sequenced: memory CD4+ T cells from blood. The receptors shown here come from an adult in good health and CMV-seropositive. CDR3s include the opening cysteine and the closing phenylalanine or tryptophan. A D gene is named only where the DNA matches it firmly. Part of the rows lack a size; the others show once, few, many or a class for expanded clones.

v_call	clone_size	d_call	j_call	cdr3_nt	cdr3_aa
TRBV4-1	few	TRBD1	TRBJ1-4	TGCGCCAGCAGCCGAGAAGGGGGCAATAAGGAAAAACTGTTTTTT	CASSREGGNKEKLFF
TRBV4-1	-	-	TRBJ2-4	TGCGCCAGCAGCCTCAGCCCCGTTCCAGCCAAAAACATTCAGTACTTC	CASSLSPVPAKNIQYF
TRBV6-5	-	-	TRBJ1-1	TGTGCCAGCAGTAGGACAGTTGCCGACACTGAAGCTTTCTTT	CASSRTVADTEAFF
TRBV29-1	few	TRBD1	TRBJ2-7	TGCAGCGTGGGACAGGGGGAAAGTTACGAGCAGTACTTC	CSVGQGESYEQYF
TRBV6-6	-	-	TRBJ1-2	TGTGCCAGCAGTTACTCAGAACAGGGTAGAGGAGGCTACACCTTC	CASSYSEQGRGGYTF
TRBV27	-	-	TRBJ2-5	TGTGCCAGCAGCCCGCGGAACCCGGCCTTCCAAGAGACCCAGTACTTC	CASSPRNPAFQETQYF
TRBV19	-	-	TRBJ1-3	TGTGCCAGTAGACAGAGCTCTGGAAACACCATATATTTT	CASRQSSGNTIYF
TRBV28	-	-	TRBJ1-4	TGTGCCAGCAGTTTAAGGCAGAATGAAAAACTGTTTTTT	CASSLRQNEKLFF
TRBV5-1	-	-	TRBJ2-3	TGCGCCAGCAGCGACCAAGGTGATACGCAGTATTTT	CASSDQGDTQYF
TRBV4-3	-	TRBD2	TRBJ2-7	TGCGCCAGCAGCCAAGATACTAGCGGTATCTACGAGCAGTACTTC	CASSQDTSGIYEQYF
TRBV5-5	-	TRBD1	TRBJ1-1	TGTGCCAGCAGCCCGTTCGGGTTGGTTATAGGGGGCAACACTGAAGCTTTCTTT	CASSPFGLVIGGNTEAFF
TRBV9	-	-	TRBJ1-6	TGTGCCAGCAGCGCCGGATCTCGGTCCTATAATTCACCCCTCCACTTT	CASSAGSRSYNSPLHF
TRBV6-6	once	-	TRBJ2-3	TGTGCCAGCCGTTCGGGGTATGAAGATACGCAGTATTTT	CASRSGYEDTQYF
TRBV7-2	-	-	TRBJ2-2	TGTGCCAGCAGCTTACAGGGGAACACCGGGGAGCTGTTTTTT	CASSLQGNTGELFF
TRBV4-1	-	-	TRBJ1-1	TGCGCCAGCAGCGAAAACCTCAGACGGACTGAAGCTTTCTTT	CASSENLRRTEAFF
TRBV19	once	-	TRBJ1-1	TGTGCCAGTAGTCCAAGGGTGGACACTGAAGCTTTCTTT	CASSPRVDTEAFF
TRBV7-2	-	TRBD1	TRBJ1-1	TGTGCCAGCAGCTTCCCAGGGGGCACTGAAGCTTTCTTT	CASSFPGGTEAFF
TRBV2	-	-	TRBJ1-2	TGTGCCAGCAGCGGGGGGAATGGCTACACCTTC	CASSGGNGYTF
TRBV18	-	-	TRBJ2-5	TGTGCCAGCTCACCCCTTCCGGTGCGAGAGACCCAGTACTTC	CASSPLPVRETQYF
TRBV19	-	-	TRBJ2-2	TGTGCCAGTAGTATTTCCGCCGGGGAGCTGTTTTTT	CASSISAGELFF
TRBV5-1	few	-	TRBJ2-5	TGCGCCAGCAGCCCGAGCGAGTGGGAGACCCAGTACTTC	CASSPSEWETQYF
TRBV6-1	-	-	TRBJ1-5	TGTGCCAGCAGTTTGGGGGGGTACAATCAGCCCCAGCATTTT	CASSLGGYNQPQHF
TRBV6-1	-	-	TRBJ2-2	TGTGCCAGCAGCCCTGTACTAGCAGTAGCCGGGGAGCTGTTTTTT	CASSPVLAVAGELFF
TRBV7-2	-	-	TRBJ2-4	TGTGCCAGCAGCTTATTCGCTAGTATTCAGTACTTC	CASSLFASIQYF
TRBV5-1	few	TRBD1	TRBJ2-7	TGCGCCAGCAGCTTTACAGGGGCCTCCTACGAGCAGTACTTC	CASSFTGASYEQYF
TRBV27	-	-	TRBJ2-5	TGTGCCAGCAGTTTATTTGGGGGGCAAGAGACCCAGTACTTC	CASSLFGGQETQYF
TRBV2	-	TRBD1	TRBJ2-4	TGTGCCAGCAGTAAGGACAGGAAAAACATTCAGTACTTC	CASSKDRKNIQYF
TRBV6-4	-	TRBD1	TRBJ2-6	TGTGCCAGCAGACCCTGGGGACAGGGGGACTCTGGGGCCAACGTCCTGACTTTC	CASRPWGQGDSGANVLTF
TRBV28	once	TRBD2	TRBJ2-5	TGTGCCAGCAGTTCTCACGGGGGGGAGACCCAGTACTTC	CASSSHGGETQYF
TRBV11-2	-	-	TRBJ2-1	TGTGCCAGCAGCTCGACAGGTAACGGTGAGCAGTTCTTC	CASSSTGNGEQFF
TRBV28	-	-	TRBJ1-2	TGTGCCAGCTACACAGGGAGCTATGGCTACACCTTC	CASYTGSYGYTF
TRBV7-9	-	TRBD1	TRBJ2-6	TGTGCCAGCAGCCCGGGTGGACAGGGGACTCTAGGAGCCAACGTCCTGACTTTC	CASSPGGQGTLGANVLTF
TRBV7-2	-	TRBD2	TRBJ2-7	TGTGCCAGCAGCCAGGGACTAGCGGTCTACGAGCAGTACTTC	CASSQGLAVYEQYF
TRBV7-2	-	-	TRBJ2-5	TGTGCCAGCAGCGCTTGGACATCGGGAGAGACCCAGTACTTC	CASSAWTSGETQYF
TRBV7-2	-	TRBD1	TRBJ1-2	TGTGCCAGCAGCTCCTGGACAGGGGAGAACTATGGCTACACCTTC	CASSSWTGENYGYTF
TRBV7-2	-	TRBD1	TRBJ1-6	TGTGCCAGCAGCTTACTCGTGGACAGGGGTCGATCACCCCTCCACTTT	CASSLLVDRGRSPLHF
TRBV5-1	once	TRBD2	TRBJ2-1	TGCGCCAGCAGCTTTCCCAGCGGGAGGAATGAGCAGTTCTTC	CASSFPSGRNEQFF
TRBV2	-	TRBD2	TRBJ2-5	TGTGCCAGCGGGAGCGGGGGCGGGGAGACCCAGTACTTC	CASGSGGGETQYF
TRBV4-1	-	TRBD2	TRBJ2-5	TGCGCCAGCAGCCCCCCCGGAACTAGCGGGGAGACCCAGTACTTC	CASSPPGTSGETQYF
TRBV6-1	-	TRBD2	TRBJ2-5	TGTGCCAGCAGTGACCGGGGGGGACAAGAGACCCAGTACTTC	CASSDRGGQETQYF
TRBV9	-	TRBD1	TRBJ2-1	TGTGCCAGCAGCACCCGACAGGGGGCGCGGAATGAGCAGTTCTTC	CASSTRQGARNEQFF
TRBV4-1	-	-	TRBJ1-3	TGCGCCAGCAGCCAAGTCTCTGGAAACACCATATATTTT	CASSQVSGNTIYF